This note documents a single TCR beta chain sequence. Its target is unknown. The same CDR3 also results from other DNA sequences found in this sample. Positively selected for CCR7, the CD45RO-negative cells used as naive CD8 cells excluded terminally differentiated effector memory CD45RA+ cells. This specimen comes from a study of shared clonotypes between healthy human individuals. The assay was carried out at the deep level. The protocol was immunoSEQ multiplex PCR, while the TCRdb copy is restricted to in-frame clones and leaves out a portion. The data hold 600,000 or so clones, with around 96% observed a single time. Trimming cost V 8 bases and J 4 bases; bases outside gene matches: 8. CDR1 is MNHEY and CDR2 is SMNVEV in the germline V gene (reference sequence). This CDR3 has 14 residues. General study results and limits: Non-shared clonotypes had lower generation probabilities than those shared by all four donors. Sequencing depth was expected to influence donor clonotype sharing.

This chain uses TRBV27 with TRBJ1-5, with 7 bases identical to TRBD1. Sequenced material: naive CD8+ T cells sorted from blood. This sequence was found in a woman aged 25 to 39 in good health. CDR3 bases: TGTGCCAGCTCCCGACAGGGAGCAAATCAGCCCCAGCATTTT. Amino acid sequence: CASSRQGANQPQHF.